The clone carrying this TCR beta chain showed up just a few times. The antigen is undetermined. Trimming shortened V by 7 bases and J by 8 bases, and 18 bases separated the two germline ends. The germline V gene has CDR1 MNHNY and CDR2 SVGAGI (reference sequence). The CDR3 sequence is 14 residues long. The unexposed donors gave CD4+ T cells in about 2011-2018, prior to COVID-19. The cells were cultured for 10 days before CD4+ T cells were isolated. As cell numbers allowed, unexposed-donor CD4+ T cells faced SARS-CoV-2 S/N and four cold-coronavirus spikes. This sample is drawn from a study of CD4 T cells in relation to SARS-CoV-2 and coronaviruses. Notes on the study in general: Monoreactive clones expanded significantly more to SARS-CoV-2 than crossreactive clones did. Crossreactivity was assessed only for spike protein, not other viral proteins.

Clones were sequenced by immunoSEQ multiplex PCR, and TCRdb holds only the in-frame ones, with some missing. Altogether 23,000 or so clones are present, less than 80% being singletons, with the ten largest covering 20% to 25%. This receptor was obtained from a human donor in good health. The chain combines TRBV6-6 with TRBJ1-3, with TRBD1 as a possible D gene (5 bases). The sequenced material came from CD4+ T cells from PBMCs, cultured in vitro. The DNA of the CDR3 is TGTGCCAGCAATTCCGGGACGGCCCCTGACACCATATATTTT. Its protein is CASNSGTAPDTIYF.